The next 27 T cell receptor beta chains were all read from a single sample in a study of blood T cell repertoires in COVID-19 (TCRdb year 2020). Library preparation employed the immunoSEQ multiplex PCR assay. TCRdb re-hosts the immuneACCESS table, in-frame sequences only. Its copies lack some clones; in the studies checked, an unresolved V gene accounts for under half of them, and the cause for the rest is not known. Within this sample are roughly 340,000 clones, with 80% to 90% of them counted one time only. The ten largest clonotypes hold around 1.9% of the sample. Sample: PBMCs or T cells enriched from blood (not recorded which). The receptors were sampled from a man in his forties in a cohort exposed to, infected with or recovered from COVID-19 (not recorded which).

The CDR3 nucleotides read TGCGCCAGCAGCCAAAACAGGGACGCAGGAAACACCATATATTTT. The encoded protein is CASSQNRDAGNTIYF. The V gene is TRBV4-1, the J gene TRBJ1-3; perhaps TRBD1 as D (6 bases). V was shortened by 2 bases and J by 4 bases, with 12 bases between the two germline ends. CDR1 and CDR2 (germline): MGHRA, YSYEKL. The CDR3 covers 15 residues.

CDR3: CASSLVGVSGRAIYEQYF. The DNA for the CDR3 is TGTGCCAGCAGCTTAGTCGGCGTTAGCGGGAGGGCCATCTACGAGCAGTACTTC. J is TRBJ2-7 and V is TRBV7-9; 11 bases agree with TRBD2. CDR1 and CDR2 (germline): SEHNR, FQNEAQ (reference sequence). The CDR3 is made up of 18 amino acids. With 1 base clipped from V and 3 bases from J, the junction kept 11 bases outside the gene matches. Looking up the rest from reference TRBV7-9 and TRBJ2-7 gives the full variable domain: DTGVSQNPRHKITKRGQNVTFRCDPISEHNRLYWYRQTLGQGPEFLTYFQNEAQLEKSRLLSDRFSAERPKGSFSTLEIQRTEQGDSAMYLCASSLVGVSGRAIYEQYFGPGTRLTVT.

The V call is TRBV9, the J call TRBJ1-2; D remains unclear. In germline, CDR1 is SGDLS, CDR2 YYNGEE. V was pared by 4 bases and J by 2 bases, with 15 bases between. The CDR3 is 15 residues long. The CDR3 region has the DNA TGTGCCAGCAGCCGCGCCCCTGGGGAGAACTATGGCTACACCTTC. This gives the protein CASSRAPGENYGYTF.

Written as DNA, the CDR3 is TGTGCCAGCAGTGATCAGGGGCAGAACTATGGCTACACCTTC. This gives the protein CASSDQGQNYGYTF. The chain recombines TRBV2 with TRBJ1-2, with TRBD1 as a possible D gene (6 bases). The germline V and J ends were trimmed by 3 bases and 2 bases, with 10 bases remaining between them. The CDR3 is 14 amino acids. CDR1 and CDR2 (germline): SNHLY, FYNNEI.

V usage is TRBV5-4 and J usage is TRBJ1-2; D might be TRBD1 (6 bases). The CDR3 spans 12 residues. Germline lookup yields CDR1 SGHNT and CDR2 YYREEE (reference sequence). V lost 3 bases to trimming and J lost 6 bases, with 9 bases between them. CDR3 protein: CASSSQGNGYTF. The CDR3 DNA follows: TGTGCCAGCAGCTCGCAGGGGAATGGCTACACCTTC. Full variable domain (outside the CDR3, taken from reference TRBV5-4 and TRBJ1-2): ETGVTQSPTHLIKTRGQQVTLRCSSQSGHNTVSWYQQALGQGPQFIFQYYREEENGRGNFPPRFSGLQFPNYSSELNVNALELDDSALYLCASSSQGNGYTFGSGTRLTVV.

The rearrangement links TRBV28 to TRBJ1-6, with D unresolved. Germline V gene lookup returns CDR1 MDHEN and CDR2 SYDVKM. This CDR3 has 13 residues. V gave up 5 bases and J gave up 7 bases, with 9 bases separating them. CDR3 loop: CASSQAPNSPLHF. The CDR3 DNA reads TGTGCCAGCAGTCAGGCCCCCAATTCACCCCTCCACTTT.

This chain connects TRBV18 to TRBJ1-6; D is uncertain. V lost 0 bases, J lost 0 bases, and 15 bases lay in between. Germline V gene lookup returns CDR1 KGHSH and CDR2 LQKENI. The CDR3 has 19 residues. Written as DNA, the CDR3 is TGTGCCAGCTCACCACCGTCCGAAAAACTGAGCTCCTATAATTCACCCCTCCACTTT. It encodes CASSPPSEKLSSYNSPLHF.

V usage is TRBV3-1 (or the pseudogene TRBV3-2) and J usage is TRBJ1-1; the match to TRBD1 covers 8 bases. The CDR3 totals 15 residues. Germline CDR1 and CDR2: LGHDT and YNNKEL (reference sequence). Unmatched junction bases numbered 6, after V lost 2 bases and J lost 4 bases. The CDR3 DNA reads TGTGCCAGCAGCCAAATCGACAGGGGTGGCACTGAAGCTTTCTTT. Translated, it gives CASSQIDRGGTEAFF.

J is TRBJ2-3 and V is TRBV25-1; possibly TRBD2 for D (5 bases). V lost 4 bases, J lost 5 bases, and 16 bases lay in between. There are 15 residues in the CDR3. Looked up from germline, CDR1 is MGHDK and CDR2 is SYGVNS. CDR3 sequence reads: CASSGRHAEGDTQYF. Here the CDR3 DNA reads TGTGCCAGCAGTGGTCGTCACGCCGAGGGAGATACGCAGTATTTT.

The chain couples TRBV5-1 to TRBJ2-3, with TRBD1 as a possible D gene (6 bases). Per germline, CDR1 SGHRS and CDR2 YFSETQ. The CDR3 has 15 amino acids. V lost 1 base to trimming and J lost 0 bases, with 9 bases between them. DNA for the CDR3: TGCGCCAGCAGCTTGATCGGGACAAGCACAGATACGCAGTATTTT. Encoded protein: CASSLIGTSTDTQYF.

The V and J genes are TRBV5-6 and TRBJ2-5; TRBD1 matches 7 bases. The CDR3 sequence is 17 residues long. CDR1 and CDR2 (germline): SGHDT, YYEEEE. The V and J ends lost 4 bases and 5 bases, in that order; junction bases with no gene match: 17. This CDR3 reads CASSLTDRVKSPETQYF. The CDR3, as DNA: TGTGCCAGCAGCCTTACCGACAGGGTTAAGTCGCCGGAGACCCAGTACTTC.

The gene calls are TRBV25-1 and TRBJ1-1, with a weak D call TRBD1 (6 bases). This CDR3 spans 14 amino acids. V was shortened by 8 bases and J by 1 base, with 14 bases between the two germline ends. Per the germline V gene, CDR1 is MGHDK and CDR2 is SYGVNS. The CDR3 loop reads CASALGGGNTEAFF. The DNA of the CDR3 is TGTGCCAGCGCCCTAGGGGGGGGGAACACTGAAGCTTTCTTT.

This clone came up once. This chain uses TRBV27 with TRBJ2-2; 7 nucleotides line up with TRBD2. V shed 6 bases, J shed 2 bases, and the junction held 3 bases outside the gene matches. The germline V gene has CDR1 MNHEY and CDR2 SMNVEV (reference sequence). This CDR3 has 14 residues. CDR3 residues: CASRASGNTGELFF. The CDR3 DNA reads TGTGCCAGCAGGGCTAGCGGAAACACCGGGGAGCTGTTTTTT.

This chain uses TRBV19 with TRBJ2-1; 14 nucleotides agree with TRBD2. V lost 3 bases to trimming and J lost 7 bases; unmatched junction nucleotides: 5. Germline CDR1 LNHDA, CDR2 SQIVND (reference sequence). This CDR3 contains 16 residues. DNA for the CDR3: TGTGCCAGTAGTATCGGGACTAGCGGGAGTTGGAATGAGCAGTTCTTC. Translation gives CASSIGTSGSWNEQFF.

The chain combines TRBV6-6 with TRBJ1-5, with 10 bases aligning to TRBD1. This CDR3 has 16 residues. J was trimmed by 4 bases and V by 0 bases; bases with no gene match: 3. Germline V gene lookup returns CDR1 MNHNY and CDR2 SVGAGI (reference sequence). The CDR3 loop reads CASSYSGTGANQPQHF. DNA of the CDR3: TGTGCCAGCAGTTACTCTGGGACAGGGGCAAATCAGCCCCAGCATTTT.

The V gene is TRBV6-5, the J gene TRBJ2-1; perhaps TRBD1 as D (6 bases). Between the trimmed V and J ends, which lost 11 bases and 0 bases, there was a span of 17 bases. Germline assignment: CDR1 MNHEY and CDR2 SVGAGI. This CDR3 region has 15 residues. The chain's CDR3 is CAGGQYYSSYNEQFF. The CDR3 region has the DNA TGTGCCGGAGGACAGTATTACAGCTCCTACAATGAGCAGTTCTTC.

The genes are TRBV13 and TRBJ2-2, with D possibly TRBD2 on 7 matching bases. In germline, CDR1 is PRHDT, CDR2 FYEKMQ (reference sequence). The V end was cut by 2 bases, the J end by 5 bases, with 18 bases between. The CDR3 covers 17 residues. The CDR3: CASSLSNIGGQTGELFF. For the CDR3, the DNA is TGTGCCAGCAGCTTAAGCAATATCGGGGGGCAAACCGGGGAGCTGTTTTTT.

V gene TRBV6-5 combines with J gene TRBJ1-5, with 7 positions matching TRBD1. The CDR3 runs 14 residues. Germline lookup yields CDR1 MNHEY and CDR2 SVGAGI. The V segment lost 6 bases and the J segment 4 bases; nucleotides outside the gene matches: 6. The DNA for the CDR3 is TGTGCCAGCAGCGACAGGGATGGGAATCAGCCCCAGCATTTT. Encoded protein: CASSDRDGNQPQHF.

The chain has TRBV6-1 and TRBJ1-1; TRBD1 agrees at 7 bases. CDR3 length: 14 amino acids. Germline lookup yields CDR1 MNHNS and CDR2 SASEGT. V dropped 1 base and J dropped 3; count of bases not matched to a gene: 2. The CDR3 region is CASSEGQGHTEAFF. The CDR3 DNA is TGTGCCAGCAGTGAAGGACAGGGTCACACTGAAGCTTTCTTT.

The rearrangement joins TRBV10-1 to TRBJ1-5; tentatively, D is TRBD1 (5 bases). V gave up 4 bases and J gave up 1 base, with 23 bases separating them. CDR3 length: 19 residues. Germline V CDR1 and CDR2: WNHNN, SYGVQD (reference sequence). In DNA, the CDR3 is TGCGCCAGCAGTGTTGGCAGGACACACGTCCGGGGGAGCAATCAGCCCCAGCATTTT. Translation: CASSVGRTHVRGSNQPQHF.

This chain joins TRBV4-1 and TRBJ1-3; D gene uncertain. The germline V gene encodes CDR1 MGHRA and CDR2 YSYEKL. The V gene lost 4 bases and the J gene lost 5 bases, with 12 bases spanning the gap. CDR3 length: 14 residues. CDR3 DNA: TGCGCCAGCAGCCGTCAGGAGGGAAGAAACACCATATATTTT. It specifies CASSRQEGRNTIYF.

The V call is TRBV25-1, the J call TRBJ1-2; D perhaps matches TRBD1 (6 bases). The V gene lost 4 bases and the J gene lost 0 bases, with 18 bases spanning the gap. Germline CDR1 and CDR2: MGHDK and SYGVNS. The CDR3 runs to 17 residues. CDR3 bases: TGTGCCAGCAGTGGGAGGGGGGGACAACTACCTAACTATGGCTACACCTTC. It encodes CASSGRGGQLPNYGYTF.

The V call is TRBV19, the J call TRBJ2-3; TRBD1 is a possible D gene (5 bases). V was shortened by 3 bases and J by 6 bases, with 13 bases between the two germline ends. Germline V lookup: CDR1 LNHDA, CDR2 SQIVND (reference sequence). The CDR3 runs to 14 residues. The CDR3, as DNA: TGTGCCAGTAGTATGAGCCAGGGCGTGGATACGCAGTATTTT. Protein sequence: CASSMSQGVDTQYF.

The chain has TRBV7-9 and TRBJ2-6, with 10 bases fitting TRBD2. V was pared by 5 bases and J by 2 bases, with 6 bases of the junction left unmatched. The CDR3 has 17 residues. Germline V gives CDR1 SEHNR, CDR2 FQNEAQ (reference sequence). In DNA, the CDR3 is TGTGCCAGCAGCGTAAGCGGGGGGGTAGCTGGGGCCAACGTCCTGACTTTC. It codes for CASSVSGGVAGANVLTF.

J is TRBJ2-7 and V is TRBV28, with TRBD2 identical over 13 bases. Germline V gene lookup returns CDR1 MDHEN and CDR2 SYDVKM. This CDR3 region has 16 residues. Trimming at V came to 6 bases and at J to 3 bases, leaving 8 bases not matched to a gene. As DNA, the CDR3 is TGTGCCAGCAGGGCTCCCGGGACTAGCGGGATCTACGAGCAGTACTTC. Translated: CASRAPGTSGIYEQYF.

The CDR3 is CASSSLRLYNSPLHF. DNA for the CDR3: TGTGCCAGCAGTTCGCTCAGGCTGTATAATTCACCCCTCCACTTT. The genes are TRBV6-5 and TRBJ1-6; D gene ambiguous. Germline CDR1 is MNHEY and CDR2 is SVGAGI. The CDR3 runs 15 residues. V was clipped by 4 bases and J by 4 bases, with 11 bases between them.

The gene calls are TRBV5-1 and TRBJ2-5, with D possibly being TRBD1 (6 bases). The length of the CDR3 is 15 residues. CDR1 and CDR2 from the germline V gene are SGHRS and YFSETQ. Between the trimmed V and J ends, which lost 4 bases and 2 bases, there was a span of 15 bases. CDR3 in amino acids: CASSPGTNSQETQYF. CDR3 nucleotides: TGCGCCAGCAGCCCGGGGACAAATTCTCAAGAGACCCAGTACTTC.